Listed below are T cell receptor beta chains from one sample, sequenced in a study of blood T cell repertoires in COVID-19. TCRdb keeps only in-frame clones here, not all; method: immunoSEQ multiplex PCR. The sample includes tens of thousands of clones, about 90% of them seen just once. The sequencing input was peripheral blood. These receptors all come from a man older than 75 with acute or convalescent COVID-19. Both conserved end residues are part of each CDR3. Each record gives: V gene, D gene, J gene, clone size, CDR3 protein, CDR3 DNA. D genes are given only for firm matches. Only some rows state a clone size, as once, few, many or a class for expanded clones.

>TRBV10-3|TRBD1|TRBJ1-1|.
CAISLGMTGGTEAFF
TGTGCCATCAGTTTGGGAATGACAGGGGGCACTGAAGCTTTCTTT
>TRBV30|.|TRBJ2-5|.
CAWSPGLQETQYF
TGTGCCTGGAGCCCGGGACTCCAAGAGACCCAGTACTTC
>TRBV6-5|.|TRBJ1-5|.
CASSPGGFEEQPQHF
TGTGCCAGCAGCCCCGGGGGGTTCGAGGAACAGCCCCAGCATTTT
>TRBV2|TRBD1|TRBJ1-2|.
CATQDPDRAYGYTF
TGTGCCACCCAGGATCCGGACAGGGCCTATGGCTACACCTTC
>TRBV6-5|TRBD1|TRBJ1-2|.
CASSRGQGSNYGYTF
TGTGCCAGCAGCCGAGGACAGGGCTCTAACTATGGCTACACCTTC
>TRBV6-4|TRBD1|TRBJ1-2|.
CASGRDREDHGYTF
TGTGCCAGCGGACGGGACAGGGAAGATCATGGCTACACCTTC
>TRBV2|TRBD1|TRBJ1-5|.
CASSMGQGNQPQHF
TGTGCCAGCAGTATGGGACAGGGCAATCAGCCCCAGCATTTT
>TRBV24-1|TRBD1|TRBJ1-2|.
CATSDRSGQGPDGYTF
TGTGCCACCAGTGATCGGTCGGGACAGGGGCCTGATGGCTACACCTTC
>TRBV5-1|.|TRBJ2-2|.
CASSSTGIGGIGTGELFF
TGCGCCAGCAGCTCAACAGGGATCGGCGGTATTGGAACCGGGGAGCTGTTTTTT
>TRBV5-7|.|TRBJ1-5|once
CASTFGGASNQPQHF
TGTGCCAGCACCTTCGGGGGGGCTAGCAATCAGCCCCAGCATTTT
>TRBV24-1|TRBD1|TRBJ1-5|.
CATSDSGQGGQPQHF
TGTGCCACCAGTGATTCGGGACAGGGAGGACAGCCCCAGCATTTT
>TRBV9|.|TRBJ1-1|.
CASSVGTTENRRFF
TGTGCCAGCAGCGTAGGAACCACGGAGAACAGGCGGTTCTTT
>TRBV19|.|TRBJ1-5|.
CASSKTRGGNQPQHF
TGTGCCAGTAGTAAGACCCGAGGAGGCAATCAGCCCCAGCATTTT
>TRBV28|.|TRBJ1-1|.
CASRYRAREAFF
TGTGCCAGCAGATACAGGGCCCGTGAAGCTTTCTTT
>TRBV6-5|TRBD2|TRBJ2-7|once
CASSYHRGGAYEQYF
TGTGCCAGCAGTTACCACCGGGGGGGGGCCTACGAGCAGTACTTC
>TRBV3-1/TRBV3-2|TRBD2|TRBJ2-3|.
CASSQDSPGLAGGNHRATDTQYF
TGTGCCAGCAGCCAAGATTCCCCGGGACTAGCGGGGGGGAATCATAGGGCCACAGATACGCAGTATTTT
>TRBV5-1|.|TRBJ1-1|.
CASSLASGMNTEAFF
TGCGCCAGCAGCTTGGCCTCGGGGATGAACACTGAAGCTTTCTTT
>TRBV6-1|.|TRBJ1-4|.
CASSEDGQWNEKLFF
TGTGCCAGCAGTGAAGACGGACAGTGGAATGAAAAACTGTTTTTT